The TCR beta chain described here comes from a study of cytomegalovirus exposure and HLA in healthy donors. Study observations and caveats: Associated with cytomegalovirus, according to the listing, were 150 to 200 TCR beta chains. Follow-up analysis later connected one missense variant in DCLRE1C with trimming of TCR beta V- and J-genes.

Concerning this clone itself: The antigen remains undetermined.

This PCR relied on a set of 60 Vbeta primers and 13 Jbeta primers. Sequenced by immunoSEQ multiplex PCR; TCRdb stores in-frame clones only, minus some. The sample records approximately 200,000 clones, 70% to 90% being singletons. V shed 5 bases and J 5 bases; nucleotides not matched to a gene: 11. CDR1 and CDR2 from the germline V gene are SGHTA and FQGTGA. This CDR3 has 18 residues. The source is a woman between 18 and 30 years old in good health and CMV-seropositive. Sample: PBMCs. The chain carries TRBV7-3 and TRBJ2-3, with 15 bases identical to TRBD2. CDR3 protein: CASSRGTSGGPSGDTQYF. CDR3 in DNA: TGTGCCAGCAGCCGCGGGACTAGCGGGGGGCCATCCGGAGATACGCAGTATTTT.